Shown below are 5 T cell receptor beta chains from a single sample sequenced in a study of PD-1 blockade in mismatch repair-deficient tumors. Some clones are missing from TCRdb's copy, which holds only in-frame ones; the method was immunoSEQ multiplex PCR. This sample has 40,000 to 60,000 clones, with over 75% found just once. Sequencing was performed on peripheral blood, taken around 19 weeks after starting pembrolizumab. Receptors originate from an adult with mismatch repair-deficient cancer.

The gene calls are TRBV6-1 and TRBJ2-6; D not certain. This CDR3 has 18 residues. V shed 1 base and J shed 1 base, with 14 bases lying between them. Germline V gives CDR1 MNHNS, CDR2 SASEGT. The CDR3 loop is CASSEELGSISGANVLTF. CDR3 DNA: TGTGCCAGCAGTGAAGAGCTGGGTTCGATATCTGGGGCCAACGTCCTGACTTTC.

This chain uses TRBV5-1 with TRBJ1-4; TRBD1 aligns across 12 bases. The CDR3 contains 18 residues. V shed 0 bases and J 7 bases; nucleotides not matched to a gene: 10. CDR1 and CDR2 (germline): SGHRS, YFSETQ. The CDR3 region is CASSLGPGQGAQSEKLFF. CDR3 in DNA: TGCGCCAGCAGCTTGGGACCGGGACAGGGGGCGCAGAGTGAAAAACTGTTTTTT.

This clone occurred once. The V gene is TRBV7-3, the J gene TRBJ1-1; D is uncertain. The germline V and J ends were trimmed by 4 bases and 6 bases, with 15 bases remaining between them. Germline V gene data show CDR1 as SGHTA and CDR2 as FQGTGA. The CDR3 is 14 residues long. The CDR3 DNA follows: TGTGCCAGCAGCTCCCGCGGAGGGTCACCTGAAGCTTTCTTT. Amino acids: CASSSRGGSPEAFF.

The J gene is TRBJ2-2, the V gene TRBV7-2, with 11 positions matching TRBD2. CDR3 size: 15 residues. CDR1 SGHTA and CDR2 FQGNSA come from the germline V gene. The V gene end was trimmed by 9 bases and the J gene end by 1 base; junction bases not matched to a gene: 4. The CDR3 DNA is TGTGCCAGTCGACTAGCGGGACTGAACACCGGGGAGCTGTTTTTT. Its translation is CASRLAGLNTGELFF.

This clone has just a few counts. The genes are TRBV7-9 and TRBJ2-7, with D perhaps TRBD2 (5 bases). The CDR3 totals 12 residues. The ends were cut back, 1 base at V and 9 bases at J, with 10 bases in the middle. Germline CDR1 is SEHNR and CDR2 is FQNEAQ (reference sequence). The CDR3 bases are TGTGCCAGCAGCTTAGGAGGGTGGGGGCAGTACTTC. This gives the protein CASSLGGWGQYF.